Following are 18 T cell receptor beta chains from one sample sequenced in a study of OX40 agonist ivuxolimab in advanced cancers. Clones were read by immunoSEQ multiplex PCR, and TCRdb kept only the in-frame ones, dropping some. The sample carries tens of thousands of clones, around nine tenths recorded once. Source: CD4+ or CD8+ T cells sorted from blood, taken in a trial of the OX40 agonist ivuxolimab. The receptors were sampled from an adult with an advanced solid tumor such as melanoma, head and neck, liver or kidney cancer.

This chain connects TRBV5-4 to TRBJ1-1, with 10 bases fitting TRBD1. V trimming: 3 bases; J trimming: 1 base; junction bases outside the gene matches: 3. Germline assignment: CDR1 SGHNT and CDR2 YYREEE (reference sequence). The CDR3 runs 15 residues. The CDR3, as DNA: TGTGCCAGCAGCTCACGGACAGGGGGGAACACTGAAGCTTTCTTT. Encoded protein: CASSSRTGGNTEAFF.

V and J are TRBV18 and TRBJ1-5; a weak D match, TRBD1 (6 bases). Trimming removed 2 bases from V and 3 bases from J, with 14 bases in between. The CDR3 covers 16 residues. The germline CDR1 and CDR2 sequences are KGHSH and LQKENI. CDR3 nucleotide sequence: TGTGCCAGCTCACCAAGTCCCGGGGGCAACAATCAGCCCCAGCATTTT. Residues: CASSPSPGGNNQPQHF.

The CDR3 reads CASSLGLMTGVEQYF. DNA for the CDR3: TGTGCCAGCAGCTTGGGGCTTATGACAGGGGTCGAGCAGTACTTC. The chain uses TRBV7-2 and TRBJ2-7; 8 nucleotides line up with TRBD1. Germline CDR1 reads SGHTA; CDR2 reads FQGNSA. The V segment lost 3 bases and the J segment 6 bases; nucleotides outside the gene matches: 10. The CDR3 has 15 residues.

The chain recombines TRBV18 with TRBJ2-3, with 8 bases matching TRBD1. In germline, CDR1 is KGHSH, CDR2 LQKENI. The CDR3 has 15 amino acids. V shed 3 bases and J 2 bases; nucleotides not matched to a gene: 4. The CDR3 bases are TGTGCCAGCTCACCTTCGGGACAGGCCACAGATACGCAGTATTTT. It codes for CASSPSGQATDTQYF.

The V call is TRBV4-1, the J call TRBJ2-7; unclear D gene. Germline V gives CDR1 MGHRA, CDR2 YSYEKL. This CDR3 contains 14 residues. The V end was cut by 0 bases, the J end by 3 bases, with 9 bases between. In DNA, the CDR3 is TGCGCCAGCAGCCAAGATGGCCACGACTACGAGCAGTACTTC. Translated, it gives CASSQDGHDYEQYF.

The sample holds one count of this clone. The chain joins TRBV5-1 to TRBJ2-3; 9 bases map to TRBD1. The germline V gene has CDR1 SGHRS and CDR2 YFSETQ. The length of the CDR3 is 14 residues. The V and J ends lost 4 bases and 8 bases, in that order; junction bases with no gene match: 8. This CDR3 reads CASSGTGLRGTQYF. CDR3 in DNA: TGCGCCAGCAGCGGGACAGGGCTTCGTGGTACGCAGTATTTT.

This sequence joins TRBV5-1 and TRBJ2-7; D is perhaps TRBD2 (5 bases). This CDR3 contains 12 residues. Deletions cut 3 bases from V and 2 bases from J, with 6 bases between. Germline CDR1 is SGHRS and CDR2 is YFSETQ. The CDR3 nucleotides are TGCGCCAGCAGCTCCGGGACCTACGAGCAGTACTTC. Translating gives CASSSGTYEQYF.

Concerning this clone itself: The same CDR3 also results from other DNA sequences found in this sample. The rearrangement links TRBV11-2 to TRBJ2-1; TRBD2 agrees at 10 bases. Germline trimming cut 1 base from V and 6 bases from J; bases unmatched to any gene: 3. The CDR3 loop spans 15 amino acids. Germline lookup yields CDR1 SGHAT and CDR2 FQNNGV. Written as DNA, the CDR3 is TGTGCCAGCAGCTTAGGGCTAGCGGGAGTCAATGAGCAGTTCTTC. Amino acid sequence: CASSLGLAGVNEQFF.

V and J are TRBV9 and TRBJ2-2; no clear D. Germline V lookup: CDR1 SGDLS, CDR2 YYNGEE. Trimming left V 3 bases short and J 5 bases short, with 2 bases between. CDR3 length equals 11 residues. The CDR3 nucleotides read TGTGCCAGCAGCGCAACCGGGGAGCTGTTTTTT. Encoded protein: CASSATGELFF.

This chain joins TRBV5-8 and TRBJ2-1, with D tentatively TRBD2 (5 bases). Germline V gives CDR1 SGHTS, CDR2 YDEGEE. Trimming took off 1 base at V and 0 bases at J, with 8 bases between the two ends. CDR3 size: 15 residues. CDR3 DNA: TGTGCCAGCAGCTTGAGCGGAAGCTCCTACAATGAGCAGTTCTTC. It codes for CASSLSGSSYNEQFF.

This chain's CDR3 is CASSLSGSSGNTIYF. The CDR3 nucleotides are TGTGCCAGCAGCTTATCAGGGAGCTCTGGAAACACCATATATTTT. The V and J genes are TRBV7-2 and TRBJ1-3; weak D call: TRBD1 (5 bases). V was clipped by 2 bases and J by 0 bases, with 8 bases between them. The CDR3 runs to 15 residues. Germline assignment: CDR1 SGHTA and CDR2 FQGNSA.

Details on this clone: One junction end disagrees with the germline gene, perhaps due to a read error. V is TRBV7-8 and J is TRBJ1-3, with 11 bases fitting TRBD1. CDR3 length equals 16 residues. Germline CDR1 is SGHVS and CDR2 is FQNEAQ. The CDR3 DNA reads as TGTGCCAGCAGCTATGGACAGGGGGCCCCTGGGAACACCATATATTTT. It codes for CASSYGQGAPGNTIYF. The variable domain in full, completed from reference TRBV7-8 and TRBJ1-3, reads GAGVSQSPRYKVAKRGQDVALRCDPISGHVSLFWYQQALGQGPEFLTYFQNEAQLDKSGLPSDRFFAERPEGSVSTLKIQRTQQEDSAVYLCASSYGQGAPGNTIYFGEGSWLTVV.

The rearrangement uses TRBV5-1 and TRBJ2-7; TRBD1 agrees at 9 bases. The CDR3 consists of 15 residues. In germline, CDR1 is SGHRS, CDR2 YFSETQ. After removal of 0 bases from V and 2 bases from J, the junction contained 3 bases not matched to a gene. The CDR3 bases are TGCGCCAGCAGCTTGGTAGGGACAGGGCCCTACGAGCAGTACTTC. This codes for CASSLVGTGPYEQYF.

This rearrangement joins TRBV6-1 to TRBJ2-2; maybe TRBD2 (5 bases). Germline lookup yields CDR1 MNHNS and CDR2 SASEGT. Trimming shortened V by 0 bases and J by 4 bases, and 15 bases separated the two germline ends. The CDR3 extends over 17 amino acids. CDR3 bases: TGTGCCAGCAGTGAAGCGGGATTTACGGGGTCCACCGGGGAGCTGTTTTTT. This encodes CASSEAGFTGSTGELFF.

The V and J genes are TRBV7-9 and TRBJ2-5; 8 bases map to TRBD1. The CDR3 is 14 amino acids. Germline V CDR1 and CDR2: SEHNR, FQNEAQ (reference sequence). V lost 5 bases and J lost 4; bases outside the gene matches: 6. The chain's CDR3 is CASSHGTGLETQYF. In DNA form, the CDR3 reads TGTGCCAGCAGCCACGGGACAGGCCTAGAGACCCAGTACTTC. Based on the CDR3 plus reference TRBV7-9 and TRBJ2-5, the full variable domain is DTGVSQNPRHKITKRGQNVTFRCDPISEHNRLYWYRQTLGQGPEFLTYFQNEAQLEKSRLLSDRFSAERPKGSFSTLEIQRTEQGDSAMYLCASSHGTGLETQYFGPGTRLLVL.

The J gene is TRBJ1-2, the V gene TRBV19, with TRBD1 identical over 8 bases. V lost 3 bases to trimming and J lost 5 bases; unmatched junction nucleotides: 8. The V gene's germline CDR1 is LNHDA and CDR2 SQIVND (reference sequence). The CDR3 is made up of 15 amino acids. In nucleotides, the CDR3 is TGTGCCAGTAGTATGGCCTATACAGGGGGATATGGCTACACCTTC. Translated, it gives CASSMAYTGGYGYTF.

The rearrangement links TRBV7-2 to TRBJ1-1, with D unclear. The CDR3 is 12 residues long. Germline loops: CDR1 SGHTA, CDR2 FQGNSA. V lost 10 bases and J lost 0, with 9 bases in between. CDR3 region: CAIRTVNTEAFF. In nucleotides, the CDR3 is TGTGCCATTCGGACGGTGAACACTGAAGCTTTCTTT.

This chain connects TRBV12-5 to TRBJ2-2; possibly TRBD1 or TRBD2 for D (5 bases each). The CDR3 totals 15 residues. V lost 0 bases to trimming and J lost 6 bases, with 11 bases between them. Germline assignment: CDR1 LGHNT and CDR2 FRNRAP. CDR3 protein: CASGLVLWDPGELFF. In DNA form, the CDR3 reads TGTGCTAGTGGTTTGGTACTTTGGGACCCCGGGGAGCTGTTTTTT.